The entry below describes one T cell receptor (beta chain). Its specific antigen is unknown. No base quality values were provided; no much bigger clone lies one nucleotide off. This specimen belongs to a study of T cell clones after liver transplantation (dated by TCRdb to 2018 to 2020). With respect to the entire study: The samples were obtained from ITN030ST, a randomized trial that attempted immunosuppression withdrawal within 2 years after liver transplantation. Donor-reactive T cell clones were identified using TCRbeta sequencing after a pre-transplant mixed lymphocyte reaction and were then followed in post-transplant blood. As an antigen-independent comparator for the donor-reactive sequences, third party-reactive TCRbeta sequences from pre-transplant MLRs were identified as well. Three of the eight recipients were HCV-positive; the others were transplanted for non-autoimmune, non-viral indications. No induction therapy was given to the subjects, and standard immunosuppression was administered until randomization at 12-24 months post-transplant. To count as tolerant, a recipient had to stay completely off immunosuppression for at least one year without liver enzymes climbing beyond twice the upper limit of normal. Blood samples were taken pre-transplant, pre-randomization before withdrawal, and post-randomization after full withdrawal or failed withdrawal. The studied cohort comprised 8 liver transplant recipients, 3 classified as tolerant and 5 as non-tolerant. Broader findings and caveats from the paper: Conclusions were preliminary, limited by small, heterogeneous patient numbers and non-standardized post-transplant time points. Because no allograft tissue specimens were available, donor-reactive T cells may have migrated into the graft instead of being deleted. After accounting for repertoire turnover, donor-reactive detection was significantly reduced in 7 of 8 subjects for CD4 and 8 of 8 for CD8. In a couple of subjects, low numbers of available donor cells limited the measurable donor-reactive repertoire. In most of the 8 subjects, circulating donor-reactive CD4 TCRbeta sequences decreased significantly after transplant, regardless of tolerance or HCV status. The decline in donor-reactive sequences exceeded the decline in third party-reactive sequences, suggesting partial antigen-specific deletion that was unrelated to withdrawal success.

The junction shows trimming of 6 bases on V and 3 bases on J, and the gene matches do not reach 4 bases of it. CDR1 and CDR2, looked up from the germline V gene, are ENHRY and SYGVKD. From the cysteine up to the phenylalanine, the CDR3 has a length of 15 residues. Only the CDR3 DNA is retained, 45 bases long and in frame from the first base. High-throughput TCRbeta CDR3 sequencing of frozen genomic DNA was performed by immunoSEQ, with PCR amplification, mapping, bias correction and internal controls included. The paper's data handling went like this. Only productive rearrangements were retained, with each unique TCRbeta sequence defined by its CDR3 nucleotide sequence together with its V and J gene. For classification of a sequence as donor-reactive, at least 5-fold expansion in CFSE-low cells relative to unstimulated pre-transplant cells and a frequency of at least 0.01% were required. Minimum frequency thresholds were set for each subject on the basis of the unstimulated sample with the lowest template count, so that a detection power of at least 90% was ensured. Repertoire turnover was measured by Jensen-Shannon divergence between the top 1000 TCRbeta sequences post- and pre-transplant. Two-sided Fisher's exact tests were used to test for changes in how often donor-reactive sequences were detected. Not all clones reach the TCRdb copy of this immuneACCESS table, which keeps in-frame sequences only. Checked studies attribute under half of the gap to unresolved V genes and leave the rest unexplained. For V, J and clone size, that table is used; D and trimming come from the DNA. Counted in this sample were tens of thousands of clones; around 70% of them appeared once. The ten largest make up about 9.7% of the sample.

Thawed unstimulated PBMCs were stained for CD3, CD4 and CD8 and FACS-sorted into CD3+CD4+ and CD3+CD8+ populations. Each of the 8 studied subjects was randomized to immunosuppression withdrawal. The Qiagen DNeasy Blood and Tissue Kit was used to isolate genomic DNA. The chain couples TRBV10-3 to TRBJ2-3; TRBD2 matches 12 bases in the middle. The sequence was collected from a human patient who received a liver transplant. Following transplantation, part of the T cell population may be supplied by the graft donor rather than the patient. Sequencing used CD4+ T cells from blood, obtained at the 22-month timepoint. The nucleotides read TGTGCCATCAGCGAGACTAGCGGGGGAACAGATACGCAGTATTTT. It translates as CAISETSGGTDTQYF.